This TCR beta chain was recorded in a study of T cell repertoires in cytomegalovirus infection. Overall study context: Indicated by public TCR beta signatures were CMV infection and matching HLA type. Study observations and caveats: Dominating the ex vivo response were HLA-C-restricted CMV-specific TCR beta clonotypes.

Worth noting for this clonotype: What it binds is not known.

The CDR3 length is 13 residues. The germline V gene encodes CDR1 SGHVT and CDR2 SQSDAQ. Trimming left V 7 bases short and J 7 bases short, with 15 bases between. TCRdb reprocessed the reads with MiXCR, giving one entry per CDR3 protein. Of 110,000 or so distinct CDR3 sequences listed, about 30% are singletons. This chain joins TRBV7-4 and TRBJ2-3; D is perhaps TRBD1 (5 bases). The receptor was derived from a human donor in good health (CMV status not recorded). Some clones in this sample may be carry-over from other donors' samples. The material sequenced was CD8+ T cells from cultured PBMCs, taken from culture after CMV antigen stimulation. CDR3 sequence: CASMHSQGYTQYF. The CDR3 DNA is TGTGCCAGCATGCACTCGCAGGGCTATACGCAGTATTTT.